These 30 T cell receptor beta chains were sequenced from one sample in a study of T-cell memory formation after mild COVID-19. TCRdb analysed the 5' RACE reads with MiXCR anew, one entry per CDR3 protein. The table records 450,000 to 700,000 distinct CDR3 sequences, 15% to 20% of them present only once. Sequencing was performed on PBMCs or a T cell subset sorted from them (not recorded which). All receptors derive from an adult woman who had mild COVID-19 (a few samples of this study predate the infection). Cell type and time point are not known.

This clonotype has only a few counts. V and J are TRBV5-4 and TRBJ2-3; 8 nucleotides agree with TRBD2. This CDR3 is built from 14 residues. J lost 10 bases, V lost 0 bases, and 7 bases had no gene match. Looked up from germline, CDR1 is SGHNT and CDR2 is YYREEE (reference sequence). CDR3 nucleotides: TGTGCCAGCAGCTTGGGGACTAGCCCATCGGCGCAGTATTTT. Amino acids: CASSLGTSPSAQYF. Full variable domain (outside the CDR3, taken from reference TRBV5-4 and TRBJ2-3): ETGVTQSPTHLIKTRGQQVTLRCSSQSGHNTVSWYQQALGQGPQFIFQYYREEENGRGNFPPRFSGLQFPNYSSELNVNALELDDSALYLCASSLGTSPSAQYFGPGTRLTVL.

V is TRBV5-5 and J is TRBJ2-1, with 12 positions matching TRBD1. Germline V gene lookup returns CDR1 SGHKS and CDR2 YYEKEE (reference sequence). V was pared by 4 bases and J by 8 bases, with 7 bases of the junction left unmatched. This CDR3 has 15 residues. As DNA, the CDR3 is TGTGCCAGCAGCCGACCGGGACAGGGGGCTCATGAGCAGTTCTTC. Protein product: CASSRPGQGAHEQFF.

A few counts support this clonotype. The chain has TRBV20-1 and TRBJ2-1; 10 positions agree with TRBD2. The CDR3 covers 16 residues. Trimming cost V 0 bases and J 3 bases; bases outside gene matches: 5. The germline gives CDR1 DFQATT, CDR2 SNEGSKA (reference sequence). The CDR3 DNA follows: TGCAGTGCTAGAGATTCAGCGGGGGGGTTCTACAATGAGCAGTTCTTC. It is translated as CSARDSAGGFYNEQFF.

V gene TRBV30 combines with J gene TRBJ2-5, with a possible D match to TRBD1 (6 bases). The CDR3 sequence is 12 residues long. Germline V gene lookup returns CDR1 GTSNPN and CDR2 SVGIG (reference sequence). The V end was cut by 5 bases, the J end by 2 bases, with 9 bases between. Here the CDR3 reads CAWDTGQETQYF. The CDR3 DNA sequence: TGTGCCTGGGATACAGGGCAAGAGACCCAGTACTTC.

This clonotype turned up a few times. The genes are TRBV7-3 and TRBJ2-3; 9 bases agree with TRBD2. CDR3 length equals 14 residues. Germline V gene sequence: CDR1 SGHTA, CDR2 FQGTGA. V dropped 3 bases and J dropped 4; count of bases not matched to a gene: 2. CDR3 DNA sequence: TGTGCCAGCAGCTTCCGCGGGAGGGCAGATACGCAGTATTTT. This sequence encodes CASSFRGRADTQYF.

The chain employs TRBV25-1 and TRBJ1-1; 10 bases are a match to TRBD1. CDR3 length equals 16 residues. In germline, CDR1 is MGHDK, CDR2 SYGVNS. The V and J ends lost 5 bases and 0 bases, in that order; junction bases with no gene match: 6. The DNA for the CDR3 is TGTGCCAGCAGTCAGGACAGGGGGGCAATGAACACTGAAGCTTTCTTT. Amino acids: CASSQDRGAMNTEAFF.

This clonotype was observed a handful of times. The CDR3 loop reads CASSELRSRATYNEQFF. The CDR3 nucleotides are TGTGCCAGCAGTGAACTGAGAAGCAGGGCGACCTACAATGAGCAGTTCTTC. The chain has TRBV6-1 and TRBJ2-1; weak D call: TRBD1 (5 bases). The ends were cut back, 2 bases at V and 2 bases at J, with 16 bases in the middle. Germline V lookup: CDR1 MNHNS, CDR2 SASEGT. The CDR3 covers 17 residues.

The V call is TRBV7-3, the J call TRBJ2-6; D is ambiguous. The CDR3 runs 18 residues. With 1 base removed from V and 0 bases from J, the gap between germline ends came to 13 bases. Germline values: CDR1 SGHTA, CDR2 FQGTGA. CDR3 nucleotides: TGTGCCAGCAGCTTAAGAAAGACATCGAGCTCTGGGGCCAACGTCCTGACTTTC. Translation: CASSLRKTSSSGANVLTF.

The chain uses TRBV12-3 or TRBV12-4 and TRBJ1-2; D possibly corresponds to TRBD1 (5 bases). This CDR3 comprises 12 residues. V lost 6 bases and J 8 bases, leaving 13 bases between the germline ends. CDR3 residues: CASSGHLRGYTF. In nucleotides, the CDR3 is TGTGCCAGCAGCGGACACCTTAGGGGCTACACCTTC.

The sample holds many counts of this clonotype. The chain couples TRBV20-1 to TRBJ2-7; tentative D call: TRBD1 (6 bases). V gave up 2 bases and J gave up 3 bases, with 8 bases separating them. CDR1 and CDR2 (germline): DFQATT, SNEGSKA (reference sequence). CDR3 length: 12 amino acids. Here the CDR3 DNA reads TGCAGTGCTAGACCCAGGGGCTACGAGCAGTACTTC. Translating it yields CSARPRGYEQYF.

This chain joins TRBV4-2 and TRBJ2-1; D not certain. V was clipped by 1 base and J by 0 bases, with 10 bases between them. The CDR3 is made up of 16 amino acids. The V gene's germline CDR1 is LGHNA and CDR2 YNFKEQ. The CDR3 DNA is TGTGCCAGCAGCCAAGTTCTCGTCAGCTCCTACAATGAGCAGTTCTTC. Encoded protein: CASSQVLVSSYNEQFF.

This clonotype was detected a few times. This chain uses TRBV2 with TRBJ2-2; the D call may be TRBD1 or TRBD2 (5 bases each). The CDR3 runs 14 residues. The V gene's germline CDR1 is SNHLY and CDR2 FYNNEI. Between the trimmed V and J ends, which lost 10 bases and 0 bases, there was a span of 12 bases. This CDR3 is CATSRDANTGELFF. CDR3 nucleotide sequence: TGTGCCACCTCCCGGGACGCGAACACCGGGGAGCTGTTTTTT.

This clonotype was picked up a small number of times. The CDR3 DNA reads as TGCGCCAGCAGCTGGGCGGGGATTGACAATGAGCAGTTCTTC. Its translation: CASSWAGIDNEQFF. The rearrangement links TRBV5-1 to TRBJ2-1; D perhaps matches TRBD2 (6 bases). This CDR3 comprises 14 residues. Trimming removed 3 bases at V and 5 bases at J, with 12 bases between. CDR1 and CDR2 (germline): SGHRS, YFSETQ.

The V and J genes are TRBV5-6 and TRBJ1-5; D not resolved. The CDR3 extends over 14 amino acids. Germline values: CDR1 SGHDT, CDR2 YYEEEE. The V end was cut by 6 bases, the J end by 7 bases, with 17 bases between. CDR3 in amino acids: CASTLRRTPQPQHF. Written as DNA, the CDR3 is TGTGCCAGCACCCTTCGTCGGACCCCCCAGCCCCAGCATTTT.

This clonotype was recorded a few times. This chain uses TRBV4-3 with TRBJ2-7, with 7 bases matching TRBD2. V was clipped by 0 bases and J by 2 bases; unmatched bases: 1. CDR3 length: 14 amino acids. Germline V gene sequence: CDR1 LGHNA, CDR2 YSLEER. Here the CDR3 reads CASSQEGGAYEQYF. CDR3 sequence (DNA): TGCGCCAGCAGCCAAGAGGGGGGGGCCTACGAGCAGTACTTC.

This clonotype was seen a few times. As DNA, the CDR3 is TGTGCCAGCAGCACCGGGGCTAGCGGGAGAGATGAGCAGTTCTTC. This translates into CASSTGASGRDEQFF. The chain uses TRBV6-5 and TRBJ2-1; 10 positions agree with TRBD2. Germline assignment: CDR1 MNHEY and CDR2 SVGAGI. Trimming removed 6 bases from V and 8 bases from J; junction bases left unmatched: 10. The CDR3 runs to 15 residues.

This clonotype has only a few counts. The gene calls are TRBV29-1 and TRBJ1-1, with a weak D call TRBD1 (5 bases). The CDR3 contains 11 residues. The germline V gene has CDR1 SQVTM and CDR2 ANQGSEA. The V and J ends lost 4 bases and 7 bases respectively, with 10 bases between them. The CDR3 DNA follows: TGCAGCGTTGGCCGGGACGGTGAAGCTTTCTTT. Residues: CSVGRDGEAFF.

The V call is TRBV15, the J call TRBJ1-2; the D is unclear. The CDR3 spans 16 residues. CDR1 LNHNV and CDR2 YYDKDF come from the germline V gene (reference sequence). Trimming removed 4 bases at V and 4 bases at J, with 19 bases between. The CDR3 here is CATSTSPAMGGYGYTF. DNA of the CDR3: TGTGCCACCAGCACCTCCCCCGCGATGGGTGGCTATGGCTACACCTTC.

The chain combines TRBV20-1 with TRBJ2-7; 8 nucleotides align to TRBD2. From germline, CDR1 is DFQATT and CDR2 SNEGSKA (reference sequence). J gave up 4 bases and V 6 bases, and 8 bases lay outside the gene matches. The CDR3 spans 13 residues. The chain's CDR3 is CSAPAASGYEQYF. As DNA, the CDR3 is TGCAGTGCCCCAGCGGCTAGCGGGTACGAGCAGTACTTC.

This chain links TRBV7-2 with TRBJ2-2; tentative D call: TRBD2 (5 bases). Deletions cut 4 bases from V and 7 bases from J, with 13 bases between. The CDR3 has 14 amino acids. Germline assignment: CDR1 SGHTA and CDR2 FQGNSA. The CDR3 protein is CASSSFSELGELFF. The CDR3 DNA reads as TGTGCCAGCAGCTCGTTTAGCGAACTCGGGGAGCTGTTTTTT.

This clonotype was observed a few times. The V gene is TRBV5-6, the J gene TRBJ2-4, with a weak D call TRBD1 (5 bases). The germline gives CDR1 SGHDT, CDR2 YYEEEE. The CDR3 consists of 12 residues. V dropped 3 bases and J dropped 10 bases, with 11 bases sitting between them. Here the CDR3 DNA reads TGTGCCAGCAGCTCTAGGGGCAGGATTCAGTACTTC. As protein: CASSSRGRIQYF.

Here the CDR3 DNA reads TGTGCTAGTGGCTCTACAGGGGGGGTCAACACCGGGGAGCTGTTTTTT. Amino acids: CASGSTGGVNTGELFF. The rearrangement joins TRBV12-5 to TRBJ2-2; maybe TRBD1 (8 bases). Germline V gives CDR1 LGHNT, CDR2 FRNRAP. Trimming stripped 6 bases from V and 2 bases from J, with 16 bases between. The CDR3 sequence is 16 residues long.

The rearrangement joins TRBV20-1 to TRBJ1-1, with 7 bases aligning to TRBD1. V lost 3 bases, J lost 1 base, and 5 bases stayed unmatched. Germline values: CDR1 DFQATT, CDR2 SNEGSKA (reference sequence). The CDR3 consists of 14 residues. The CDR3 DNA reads TGCAGTGCTAGGGGGGACAGCCAGAACACTGAAGCTTTCTTT. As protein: CSARGDSQNTEAFF.

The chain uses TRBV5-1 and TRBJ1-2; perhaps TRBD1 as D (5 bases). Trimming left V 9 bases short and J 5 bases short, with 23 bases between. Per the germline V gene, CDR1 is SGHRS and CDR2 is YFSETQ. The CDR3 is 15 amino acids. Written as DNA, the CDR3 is TGCGCCACCCGACCCTTAGGGACTGCTAGGTATGGCTACACCTTC. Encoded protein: CATRPLGTARYGYTF.

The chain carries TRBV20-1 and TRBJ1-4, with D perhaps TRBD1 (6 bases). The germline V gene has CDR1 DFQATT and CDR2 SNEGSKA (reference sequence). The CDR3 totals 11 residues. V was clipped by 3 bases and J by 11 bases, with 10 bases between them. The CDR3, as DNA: TGCAGTGCTAGTAGACAGGATAAACTGTTTTTT. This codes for CSASRQDKLFF.

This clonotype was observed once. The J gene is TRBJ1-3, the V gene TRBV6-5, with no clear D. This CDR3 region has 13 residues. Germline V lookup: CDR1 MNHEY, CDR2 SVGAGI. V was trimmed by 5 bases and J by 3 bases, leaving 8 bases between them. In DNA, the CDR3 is TGTGCCAGCAGTAGGGAGCGTGGAAACACCATATATTTT. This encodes CASSRERGNTIYF.

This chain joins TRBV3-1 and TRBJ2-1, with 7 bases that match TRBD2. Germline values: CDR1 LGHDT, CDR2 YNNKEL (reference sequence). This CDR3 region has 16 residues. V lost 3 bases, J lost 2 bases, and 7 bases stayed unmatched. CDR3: CASSHWRGSPYNEQFF. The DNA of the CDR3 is TGTGCCAGCAGCCACTGGCGGGGGAGCCCCTACAATGAGCAGTTCTTC.

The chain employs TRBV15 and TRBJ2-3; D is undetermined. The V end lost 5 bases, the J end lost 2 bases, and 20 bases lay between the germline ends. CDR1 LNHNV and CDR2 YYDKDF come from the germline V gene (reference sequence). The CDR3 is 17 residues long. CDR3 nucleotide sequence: TGTGCCACCAGCCTGCCGTCCGGCTCGACCGCCACAGATACGCAGTATTTT. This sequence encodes CATSLPSGSTATDTQYF.

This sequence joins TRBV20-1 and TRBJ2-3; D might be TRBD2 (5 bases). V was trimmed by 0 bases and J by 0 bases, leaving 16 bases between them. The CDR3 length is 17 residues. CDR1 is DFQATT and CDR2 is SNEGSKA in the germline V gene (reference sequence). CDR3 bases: TGCAGTGCTAGAGATCCAACCGGGAAGTCTAGCACAGATACGCAGTATTTT. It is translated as CSARDPTGKSSTDTQYF.

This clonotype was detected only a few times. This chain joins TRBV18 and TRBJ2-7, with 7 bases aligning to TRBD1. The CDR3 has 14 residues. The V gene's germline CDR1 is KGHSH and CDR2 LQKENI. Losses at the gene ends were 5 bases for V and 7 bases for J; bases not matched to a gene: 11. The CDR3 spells CASSEQGRRTEQYF. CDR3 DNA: TGTGCCAGCTCAGAACAGGGGCGCCGAACTGAGCAGTACTTC. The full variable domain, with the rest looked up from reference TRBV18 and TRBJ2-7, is NAGVMQNPRHLVRRRGQEARLRCSPMKGHSHVYWYRQLPEEGLKFMVYLQKENIIDESGMPKERFSAEFPKEGPSILRIQQVVRGDSAAYFCASSEQGRRTEQYFGPGTRLTVT.